A single T cell receptor beta chain is shown here with its context. This specimen belongs to a study of T cell changes during pregnancy in multiple sclerosis. TCRdb's table, derived via immunoSEQ multiplex PCR, lists solely in-frame clones and lacks some. The sample records more than 45,000 clones, about 90% being singletons. This CDR3 comprises 14 residues. From germline, CDR1 is GTSNPN and CDR2 SVGIG (reference sequence). V lost 4 bases and J 7 bases, leaving 19 bases between the germline ends. The sequence was obtained from a female donor with multiple sclerosis, enrolled in a pregnancy study. This sequence joins TRBV30 and TRBJ1-1; possible D gene TRBD1, 6 bases. This material consisted of CD4+ T cells from peripheral blood mononuclear cells, taken after pregnancy. CDR3 residues: CAWKRVGSTGEAFF. CDR3 DNA: TGTGCCTGGAAACGGGTGGGTTCGACAGGTGAAGCTTTCTTT.